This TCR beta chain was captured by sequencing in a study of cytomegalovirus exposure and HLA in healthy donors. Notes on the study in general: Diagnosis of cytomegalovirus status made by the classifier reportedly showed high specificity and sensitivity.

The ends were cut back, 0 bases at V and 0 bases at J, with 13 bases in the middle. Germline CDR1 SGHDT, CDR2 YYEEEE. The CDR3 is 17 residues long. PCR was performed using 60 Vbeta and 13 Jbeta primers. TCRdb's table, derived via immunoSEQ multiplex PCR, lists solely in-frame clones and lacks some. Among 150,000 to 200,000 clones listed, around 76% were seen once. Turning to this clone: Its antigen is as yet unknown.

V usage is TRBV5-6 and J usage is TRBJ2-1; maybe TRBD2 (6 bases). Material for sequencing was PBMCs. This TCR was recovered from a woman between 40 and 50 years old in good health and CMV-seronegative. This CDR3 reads CASSLGGTRSSYNEQFF. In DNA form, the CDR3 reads TGTGCCAGCAGCTTGGGGGGGACTCGGAGCTCCTACAATGAGCAGTTCTTC.